This T cell receptor beta chain was sequenced during a study of Ad26.COV2.S vaccination and SARS-CoV-2 variants. Turning to the study itself: Donor allocation was to the COV1001 Ad26.COV2.S trial arm. Into the muscle, Ad26.COV2.S was dosed once or twice, 56 days apart.

As for treatment: about 20 received Ad26.COV2.S at low or high dose, single or two shots; 5 received placebo; per-sample allocation not given. All samples were drawn on day 63, counting from the first vaccine or placebo injection. CDR1 is LNHNV, CDR2 YYDKDF, per germline (reference sequence). CDR3 length equals 17 residues. The ends lost 0 bases at V and 6 bases at J; junction bases unmatched: 10. In regard to this clone: Its specificity is unknown.

Study-wide findings and caveats: Comparability of non-spike TCR breadth was observed across vaccine and placebo recipients. While placebo recipients had lower spike-specific TCR breadth, vaccine recipients had more.

Data came from immunoSEQ multiplex PCR; TCRdb stores just in-frame clones and leaves some out. There are a few hundred thousand clones in the sample; 90% occur only once, and about 5% lies in the top ten. The source material was peripheral blood, sampled in a trial of Ad26.COV2.S vaccine versus placebo. The receptor comes from a person between 18 and 59 years old who received the Ad26.COV2.S COVID-19 vaccine or a placebo. V gene TRBV15 combines with J gene TRBJ1-5, with 8 bases lining up with TRBD1. CDR3 region: CATSRDAYPGGSQPQHF. The DNA for the CDR3 is TGTGCCACCAGCAGAGACGCATATCCAGGGGGCAGTCAGCCCCAGCATTTT.